Described below is a single TCR beta chain sequence and its context. The sample comes from a study of blood T cell repertoires in COVID-19. Assay used: immunoSEQ multiplex PCR; TCRdb lists only in-frame clones, some missing. The repertoire has some 23,000 clones, 75% to 90% of them found once; the top ten carry approximately 58%. Germline CDR1 reads SGHTA; CDR2 reads FQGNSA. This CDR3 contains 14 residues. Trimming removed 4 bases at V and 3 bases at J, with 12 bases between. The V gene is TRBV7-2, the J gene TRBJ1-1; weak D call: TRBD1 (6 bases). This TCR came from a woman older than 75 with acute or convalescent COVID-19. The sample taken for sequencing was peripheral blood. The CDR3 spells CASSSGPGDTEAFF. The CDR3 nucleotides read TGTGCCAGCAGCTCGGGACCAGGGGACACTGAAGCTTTCTTT. The variable domain in full, with the rest retrieved from reference TRBV7-2 and TRBJ1-1, is GAGVSQSPSNKVTEKGKDVELRCDPISGHTALYWYRQSLGQGLEFLIYFQGNSAPDKSGLPSDRFSAERTGGSVSTLTIQRTQQEDSAVYLCASSSGPGDTEAFFGQGTRLTVV.